Sequencing of this TCR beta chain was carried out in a study of blood T cell repertoires in COVID-19. Clones were sequenced by immunoSEQ multiplex PCR, and TCRdb holds only the in-frame ones, with some missing. The top ten clones hold 30% to 45% of a sample with approximately 110,000 clones, 81% of them seen once. The CDR3 sequence is 13 residues long. V was pared by 5 bases and J by 6 bases, with 4 bases of the junction left unmatched. Germline CDR1 and CDR2: MDHEN and SYDVKM. V gene TRBV28 combines with J gene TRBJ2-7; 10 bases line up with TRBD2. Sequencing was performed on peripheral blood. The receptor's source is a man of 80 years or more with acute or convalescent COVID-19. The CDR3 DNA reads as TGTGCCAGCAGTCCTAGCGGGAGACCCGAGCAGTACTTC. It encodes CASSPSGRPEQYF.